This record looks at one T cell receptor beta chain sequence and its context. What it binds is not known. This entry comes from a study of a mutant IDH1 vaccine in newly diagnosed glioma. Turning to the study itself: Vaccines were begun 4-6 weeks after radiotherapy alone, or with temozolomide cycles. Earlier treatment was radiotherapy, temozolomide, or both, with most getting both. Study outcomes and limitations: Evidence of vaccine-induced immune responses was documented in less than 95% of patients.

Time point described: week 11, during vaccination. A single vaccine dose contained 300 ug of mutant IDH1 20-mer peptide, and topical imiquimod was used with it. There were new WHO grade 3 or 4 astrocytomas in the donors, and these were IDH1-mutant and ATRX-lost. The CDR3 covers 14 residues. CDR1 is MDHEN and CDR2 is SYDVKM in the germline V gene. The ends were cut back, 5 bases at V and 5 bases at J, with 15 bases in the middle. Profiling relied on immunoSEQ multiplex PCR, and the TCRdb table lists in-frame clones only, not all of them. Of tens of thousands of clones listed, about 80% were seen once; the top ten hold 3% to 4.5%.

The sequencing used PBMCs, collected from a glioma patient whose treatment included an IDH1 peptide vaccine. The receptor's source is a man younger than 40 with glioma. The chain carries TRBV28 and TRBJ2-5; D perhaps matches TRBD1 (7 bases). The DNA for the CDR3 is TGTGCCAGCAGTCGCCCGACAGGGAGGGAGACCCAGTACTTC. Translated, it gives CASSRPTGRETQYF. Supplemented by reference TRBV28 and TRBJ2-5, the full variable domain reads DVKVTQSSRYLVKRTGEKVFLECVQDMDHENMFWYRQDPGLGLRLIYFSYDVKMKEKGDIPEGYSVSREKKERFSLILESASTNQTSMYLCASSRPTGRETQYFGPGTRLLVL.